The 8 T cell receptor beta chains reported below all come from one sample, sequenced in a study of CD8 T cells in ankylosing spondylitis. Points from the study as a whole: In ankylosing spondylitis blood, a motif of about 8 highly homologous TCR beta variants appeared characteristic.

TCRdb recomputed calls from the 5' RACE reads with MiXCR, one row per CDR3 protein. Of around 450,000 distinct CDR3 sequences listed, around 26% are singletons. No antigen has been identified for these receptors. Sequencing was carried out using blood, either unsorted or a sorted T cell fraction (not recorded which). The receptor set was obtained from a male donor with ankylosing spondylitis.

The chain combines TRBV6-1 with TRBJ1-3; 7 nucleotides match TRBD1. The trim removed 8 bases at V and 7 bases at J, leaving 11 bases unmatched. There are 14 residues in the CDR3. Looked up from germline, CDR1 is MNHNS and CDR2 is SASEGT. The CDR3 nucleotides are TGTGCCAGCTTTGGGGACAGTCCAGGGAACACCATATATTTT. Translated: CASFGDSPGNTIYF.

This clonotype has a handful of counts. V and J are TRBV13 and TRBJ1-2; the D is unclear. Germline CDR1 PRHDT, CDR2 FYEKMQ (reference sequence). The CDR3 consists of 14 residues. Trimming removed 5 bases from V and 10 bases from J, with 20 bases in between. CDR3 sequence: CASSLTVTGIVYTF. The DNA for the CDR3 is TGTGCCAGCAGCCTAACAGTCACTGGAATAGTCTACACCTTC. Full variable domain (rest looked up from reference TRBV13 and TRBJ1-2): AAGVIQSPRHLIKEKRETATLKCYPIPRHDTVYWYQQGPGQDPQFLISFYEKMQSDKGSIPDRFSAQQFSDYHSELNMSSLELGDSALYFCASSLTVTGIVYTFGSGTRLTVV.

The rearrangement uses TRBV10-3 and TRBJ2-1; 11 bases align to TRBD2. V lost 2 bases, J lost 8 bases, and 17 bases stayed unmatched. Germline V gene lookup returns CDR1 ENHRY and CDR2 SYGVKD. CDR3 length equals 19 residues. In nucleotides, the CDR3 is TGTGCCATCAGTGAGAGGGTCTTAACTAGCGGGAGTCCGAGACATGAGCAGTTCTTC. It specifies CAISERVLTSGSPRHEQFF.

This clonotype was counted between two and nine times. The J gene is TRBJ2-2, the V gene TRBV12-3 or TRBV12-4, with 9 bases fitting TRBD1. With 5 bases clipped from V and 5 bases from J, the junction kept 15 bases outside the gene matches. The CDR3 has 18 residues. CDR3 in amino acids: CASSPVTGGPHPTGELFF. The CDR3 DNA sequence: TGTGCCAGCAGTCCAGTGACAGGGGGACCGCATCCTACCGGGGAGCTGTTTTTT.

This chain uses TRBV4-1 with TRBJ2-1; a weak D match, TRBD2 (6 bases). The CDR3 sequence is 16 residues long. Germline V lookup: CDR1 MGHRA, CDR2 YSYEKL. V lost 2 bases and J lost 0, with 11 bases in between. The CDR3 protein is CASSQRRESSYNEQFF. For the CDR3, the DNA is TGCGCCAGCAGCCAACGTCGGGAGAGCTCCTACAATGAGCAGTTCTTC.

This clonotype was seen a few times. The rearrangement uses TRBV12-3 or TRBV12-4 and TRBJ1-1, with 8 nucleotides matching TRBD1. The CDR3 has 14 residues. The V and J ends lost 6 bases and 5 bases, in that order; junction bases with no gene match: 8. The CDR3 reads CASRDREKGTEAFF. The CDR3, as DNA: TGTGCCAGCAGGGACAGGGAGAAAGGGACTGAAGCTTTCTTT.

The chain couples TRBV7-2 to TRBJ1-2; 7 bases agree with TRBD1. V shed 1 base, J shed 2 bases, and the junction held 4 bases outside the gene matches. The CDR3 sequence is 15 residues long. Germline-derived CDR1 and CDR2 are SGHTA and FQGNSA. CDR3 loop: CASSLVTTGNYGYTF. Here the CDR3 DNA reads TGTGCCAGCAGCTTAGTAACGACAGGGAACTATGGCTACACCTTC.

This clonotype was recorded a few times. This CDR3 reads CSVAEAGGNQPQHF. CDR3 bases: TGCAGCGTTGCGGAGGCAGGGGGAAATCAGCCCCAGCATTTT. The chain has TRBV29-1 and TRBJ1-5; 7 bases line up with TRBD1. Germline lookup yields CDR1 SQVTM and CDR2 ANQGSEA. CDR3 size: 14 residues. V shed 4 bases and J 4 bases; nucleotides not matched to a gene: 7.